This TCR beta chain was observed in a study of T cell repertoires in cytomegalovirus infection. Study context: Alongside well-studied HLA-B-restricted CMV epitopes, recently identified HLA-C-restricted CMV epitopes were also used. Signatures in public TCR beta sequences pointed to both CMV infection and matching HLA type.

TCRdb used MiXCR to reprocess the reads, holding one entry per CDR3 protein. The data show approximately 990,000 distinct CDR3 sequences, approximately 31% seen once. The V gene lost 4 bases and the J gene lost 10 bases, with 8 bases spanning the gap. The CDR3 is made up of 11 amino acids. CDR1 is MNHEY and CDR2 is SMNVEV in the germline V gene (reference sequence). Broader study findings: The study found HLA-C-restricted CMV-specific TCR beta clonotypes dominating the ex vivo response.

The sample holds a few counts of this clonotype. The antigen is undetermined. The sequence came from a human donor in good health (CMV status not recorded). Some clones in this sample may be carry-over from other donors' samples. This sample comprised cultured CD8+ T cells from PBMCs, obtained from culture after CMV antigen stimulation. This chain joins TRBV27 and TRBJ2-1; D not resolved. CDR3: CASSWREEQFF. CDR3 nucleotides: TGTGCCAGCAGTTGGCGAGAAGAGCAGTTCTTC.